These 28 T cell receptor beta chains originate from one sample sequenced in a study of T cell repertoires in cytomegalovirus infection. TCRdb re-analysed the reads in MiXCR, keeping a single row per CDR3 protein. There are over 300,000 distinct CDR3 sequences in the sample; about a sixth occur only once, and approximately 12% lies in the top ten. Sequencing was performed on PBMCs. These receptors originate from a human donor in good health (CMV status not recorded). Some clones in this sample may be carry-over from other donors' samples.

The chain joins TRBV6-5 to TRBJ2-3; the D gene is possibly TRBD2 (7 bases). Germline V gene sequence: CDR1 MNHEY, CDR2 SVGAGI. Trimming shortened V by 0 bases and J by 4 bases, and 20 bases separated the two germline ends. This CDR3 contains 18 residues. The CDR3 reads CASSYSKAAGATADTQYF. CDR3 DNA sequence: TGTGCCAGCAGTTACTCGAAAGCGGCGGGGGCTACAGCAGATACGCAGTATTTT.

This clonotype was detected only a few times. The chain is built from TRBV2 and TRBJ2-1; D possibly corresponds to TRBD2 (5 bases). Germline V gene sequence: CDR1 SNHLY, CDR2 FYNNEI. V lost 3 bases and J 4 bases, leaving 7 bases between the germline ends. CDR3 length: 13 amino acids. CDR3 residues: CASSDTSYNEQFF. The CDR3 bases are TGTGCCAGCAGTGACACTAGTTACAATGAGCAGTTCTTC.

This clonotype has only a few counts. The chain recombines TRBV27 with TRBJ1-5; D is unclear. The CDR3 is 13 amino acids. V was cut by 5 bases and J by 5 bases, with 10 bases left in between. Germline-derived CDR1 and CDR2 are MNHEY and SMNVEV (reference sequence). The CDR3 bases are TGTGCCAGCAGTCAAAGGAGAGATCAGCCCCAGCATTTT. Translation gives CASSQRRDQPQHF.

The V and J genes are TRBV18 and TRBJ2-7, with 12 bases aligning to TRBD1. The CDR3 contains 15 residues. CDR1 KGHSH and CDR2 LQKENI come from the germline V gene. Losses at the gene ends were 4 bases for V and 5 bases for J; bases not matched to a gene: 6. CDR3 sequence (DNA): TGTGCCAGCTCACAAGGGACAGGGGGCTTCCACGAGCAGTACTTC. Translation: CASSQGTGGFHEQYF. Variable domain in full (rest from reference TRBV18 and TRBJ2-7): NAGVMQNPRHLVRRRGQEARLRCSPMKGHSHVYWYRQLPEEGLKFMVYLQKENIIDESGMPKERFSAEFPKEGPSILRIQQVVRGDSAAYFCASSQGTGGFHEQYFGPGTRLTVT.

This clonotype was recorded many times. The V gene is TRBV4-3, the J gene TRBJ1-1; no definite D call. This CDR3 has 13 residues. Trimming cost V 5 bases and J 1 base, with 8 bases left between them. Germline values: CDR1 LGHNA, CDR2 YSLEER. The CDR3 spells CASSSSGNTEAFF. The CDR3 nucleotides read TGCGCCAGCAGCAGCTCAGGGAACACTGAAGCTTTCTTT.

This clonotype was detected only once. The CDR3 reads CASSRHLKVGNQPQHF. DNA of the CDR3: TGTGCCAGCAGTCGCCATTTGAAAGTTGGCAATCAGCCCCAGCATTTT. The chain combines TRBV6-5 with TRBJ1-5; D remains unclear. The germline V and J ends were trimmed by 5 bases and 2 bases, with 16 bases remaining between them. The V gene's germline CDR1 is MNHEY and CDR2 SVGAGI. This CDR3 comprises 16 residues.

This clonotype has a count of ten or more. The chain combines TRBV20-1 with TRBJ1-5, with D unclear. Germline CDR1 is DFQATT and CDR2 is SNEGSKA (reference sequence). The germline V and J ends were trimmed by 1 base and 1 base, with 8 bases remaining between them. This CDR3 has 14 residues. The CDR3 reads CSARVGASNQPQHF. The DNA for the CDR3 is TGCAGTGCTAGAGTGGGAGCAAGCAATCAGCCCCAGCATTTT.

J is TRBJ1-6 and V is TRBV6-1; no definite D call. The CDR3 contains 16 residues. Trimming took off 4 bases at V and 5 bases at J, with 15 bases between the two ends. Looked up from germline, CDR1 is MNHNS and CDR2 is SASEGT. The CDR3 DNA is TGTGCCAGCAGTGGAGGAGGGAGCGAGAATAATTCACCCCTCCACTTT. This codes for CASSGGGSENNSPLHF.

The chain employs TRBV11-3 and TRBJ2-7, with D possibly TRBD1 on 5 matching bases. Germline V CDR1 and CDR2: SGHNT, YENEEA. V lost 5 bases, J lost 3 bases, and 11 bases lay in between. The length of the CDR3 is 13 residues. CDR3 loop: CASSMTANYEQYF. The CDR3 coding sequence is TGTGCCAGCAGCATGACAGCAAACTACGAGCAGTACTTC.

The chain couples TRBV27 to TRBJ1-6; D possibly corresponds to TRBD1 (5 bases). This CDR3 has 14 amino acids. Germline lookup yields CDR1 MNHEY and CDR2 SMNVEV (reference sequence). Trimming removed 3 bases from V and 7 bases from J, with 10 bases in between. As DNA, the CDR3 is TGTGCCAGCAGTTTGAGGGGCCCGAATTCACCCCTCCACTTT. It codes for CASSLRGPNSPLHF.

This clonotype was found many times. CDR3 region: CASSFQGPGQPQHF. CDR3 in DNA: TGTGCCAGCAGTTTTCAGGGGCCGGGACAGCCCCAGCATTTT. This chain connects TRBV28 to TRBJ1-5, with a weak D call TRBD1 (6 bases). V was clipped by 3 bases and J by 7 bases, with 13 bases between them. The CDR3 spans 14 residues. CDR1 and CDR2 from the germline V gene are MDHEN and SYDVKM.

As to this clonotype: A much larger clonotype is one base distant, so this may be a read error. This chain joins TRBV28 and TRBJ1-1, with D maybe TRBD1 (5 bases). Germline V gene sequence: CDR1 MDHEN, CDR2 SYDVKM. This CDR3 is 13 amino acids long. The CDR3 here is CSSRLPGTAEAFF. CDR3 coding DNA: TGTTCCAGCAGATTACCCGGGACCGCTGAAGCTTTCTTT. The whole variable domain, filled in from reference TRBV28 and TRBJ1-1, reads DVKVTQSSRYLVKRTGEKVFLECVQDMDHENMFWYRQDPGLGLRLIYFSYDVKMKEKGDIPEGYSVSREKKERFSLILESASTNQTSMYLCSSRLPGTAEAFFGQGTRLTVV.

This clonotype was seen many times. The chain employs TRBV28 and TRBJ2-6; D may be TRBD2 (7 bases). The CDR3 contains 20 residues. V dropped 5 bases and J dropped 1 base, with 24 bases sitting between them. Germline loops: CDR1 MDHEN, CDR2 SYDVKM. The CDR3 loop reads CASSPLLGRGKESGANVLTF. The CDR3 DNA is TGTGCCAGCAGTCCCCTCCTTGGGAGGGGGAAAGAGTCTGGGGCCAACGTCCTGACTTTC.

This clonotype appeared a few times. The chain employs TRBV20-1 and TRBJ2-7; TRBD2 is a possible D gene (6 bases). The CDR3 has 18 residues. Between the trimmed V and J ends, which lost 5 bases and 6 bases, there was a span of 32 bases. Germline CDR1 and CDR2: DFQATT and SNEGSKA (reference sequence). In nucleotides, the CDR3 is TGCAGTGCTTCATCGAGGAAGATCGGACGCGGGGTGGTTTTCGAGCAGTACTTC. Translating gives CSASSRKIGRGVVFEQYF.

The V gene is TRBV5-3, the J gene TRBJ2-5; D unclear. TRBV5-3 is assigned to the ORF class and has an uncertain function. Trimming pared 8 bases from V and 5 bases from J, leaving 16 bases between. The CDR3 consists of 13 residues. CDR3 DNA sequence: TGTGCCAGCAGCCCTAACCTGGGGGAGACCCAGTACTTC. This codes for CASSPNLGETQYF.

The rearrangement joins TRBV9 to TRBJ1-1, with D maybe TRBD1 (6 bases). This CDR3 has 16 amino acids. V was trimmed by 4 bases and J by 0 bases, leaving 16 bases between them. The V gene's germline CDR1 is SGDLS and CDR2 YYNGEE. The CDR3 reads CASSQGRGGMNTEAFF. The CDR3, as DNA: TGTGCCAGCAGCCAGGGGCGAGGGGGAATGAACACTGAAGCTTTCTTT.

The chain joins TRBV6-6 to TRBJ1-5, with D possibly TRBD1 on 5 matching bases. The germline CDR1 and CDR2 sequences are MNHNY and SVGAGI (reference sequence). This CDR3 has 18 amino acids. V dropped 2 bases and J dropped 3 bases, with 20 bases sitting between them. The CDR3 here is CASSYITTGLLLNQPQHF. CDR3 coding DNA: TGTGCCAGCAGTTACATAACCACAGGCCTGCTGCTCAATCAGCCCCAGCATTTT.

This clonotype turned up a few times. The chain combines TRBV28 with TRBJ1-4; D is unclear. Germline values: CDR1 MDHEN, CDR2 SYDVKM. The CDR3 is 14 amino acids. Between the trimmed V and J ends, which lost 5 bases and 8 bases, there was a span of 15 bases. In DNA, the CDR3 is TGTGCCAGCAGTAGCGGGCCCACCAAGGAAAAACTGTTTTTT. Translating it yields CASSSGPTKEKLFF.

The rearrangement links TRBV2 to TRBJ2-4, with D uncertain. V was trimmed by 4 bases and J by 7 bases, leaving 8 bases between them. This CDR3 spans 12 amino acids. CDR1 is SNHLY and CDR2 is FYNNEI in the germline V gene. The CDR3 DNA reads as TGTGCCAGCAGTGTCGAGGTCAACATTCAGTACTTC. Protein: CASSVEVNIQYF.

The chain joins TRBV19 to TRBJ2-7; 10 bases align to TRBD1. Losses at the gene ends were 4 bases for V and 0 bases for J; bases not matched to a gene: 3. This CDR3 is 15 amino acids long. Looked up from germline, CDR1 is LNHDA and CDR2 is SQIVND (reference sequence). The chain's CDR3 is CASSTTGGYSYEQYF. In DNA, the CDR3 is TGTGCCAGTAGTACGACAGGGGGCTACTCCTACGAGCAGTACTTC.

The genes are TRBV20-1 and TRBJ2-5; 10 positions agree with TRBD1. Trimming removed 8 bases from V and 5 bases from J; junction bases left unmatched: 8. There are 13 residues in the CDR3. Germline CDR1 DFQATT, CDR2 SNEGSKA (reference sequence). CDR3: CSPAGQGWETQYF. The CDR3 DNA is TGCAGTCCTGCGGGACAGGGGTGGGAGACCCAGTACTTC.

This clonotype was counted at least ten times. This chain connects TRBV7-9 to TRBJ2-3; TRBD1 or TRBD2 may be the D gene (7 bases each). From germline, CDR1 is SEHNR and CDR2 FQNEAQ (reference sequence). Trimming took off 5 bases at V and 2 bases at J, with 17 bases between the two ends. This CDR3 comprises 16 residues. The CDR3 coding sequence is TGTGCCAGCAGCCCCGCAGGGGGGGAATCCACAGATACGCAGTATTTT. Its translation is CASSPAGGESTDTQYF.

Ten or more counts support this clonotype. This chain uses TRBV7-2 with TRBJ1-1; 7 positions agree with TRBD1. In germline, CDR1 is SGHTA, CDR2 FQGNSA. This CDR3 has 14 amino acids. The trim removed 7 bases at V and 4 bases at J, leaving 9 bases unmatched. CDR3 bases: TGTGCCAGCACCTCCCCGACAGGGCCCACTGAAGCTTTCTTT. As protein: CASTSPTGPTEAFF.

This clonotype was found many times. The V and J genes are TRBV7-9 and TRBJ1-1; no firm D call. Germline CDR1 and CDR2: SEHNR and FQNEAQ (reference sequence). The germline V and J ends were trimmed by 2 bases and 3 bases, with 10 bases remaining between them. The CDR3 has 14 amino acids. The CDR3: CASSLQGADTEAFF. DNA of the CDR3: TGTGCCAGCAGCTTACAAGGTGCGGACACTGAAGCTTTCTTT.

This clonotype appeared a few times. This rearrangement joins TRBV5-6 to TRBJ2-7, with unresolved D. V lost 4 bases to trimming and J lost 0 bases, with 11 bases between them. Germline V gene lookup returns CDR1 SGHDT and CDR2 YYEEEE. The length of the CDR3 is 14 residues. The CDR3 sequence is CASSPRWDSYEQYF. In DNA form, the CDR3 reads TGTGCCAGCAGCCCCAGATGGGACTCCTACGAGCAGTACTTC.

The chain carries TRBV12-3 or TRBV12-4 and TRBJ2-2, with D possibly TRBD1 on 5 matching bases. CDR3 size: 14 residues. Trimming removed 7 bases at V and 4 bases at J, with 13 bases between. The CDR3 nucleotides are TGTGCCAGCACCCCTTCAGGGTTCACCGGGGAGCTGTTTTTT. Protein: CASTPSGFTGELFF.

This clonotype was found a few times. V and J are TRBV7-9 and TRBJ1-1; 7 nucleotides align to TRBD1. The V gene end was trimmed by 7 bases and the J gene end by 4 bases; junction bases not matched to a gene: 9. CDR1 and CDR2 from the germline V gene are SEHNR and FQNEAQ (reference sequence). This CDR3 is built from 14 residues. The CDR3 region is CASIPFQGGTEAFF. As DNA, the CDR3 is TGTGCCAGCATCCCATTTCAGGGGGGCACTGAAGCTTTCTTT.

The CDR3 spells CASSLRGSGQPQHF. The CDR3 bases are TGTGCCAGCAGTTTAAGGGGTTCGGGTCAGCCCCAGCATTTT. The chain combines TRBV12-3 or TRBV12-4 with TRBJ1-5; a weak D match, TRBD1 (5 bases). CDR3 size: 14 residues. Trimming stripped 2 bases from V and 6 bases from J, with 11 bases between.